The 5 T cell receptor beta chains presented below share a single source sample, sequenced in a study of tumor-infiltrating lymphocytes in oesophageal squamous cell carcinoma. MiXCR, run by TCRdb on the PCR reads, gives a single entry per CDR3 protein. The table lists 15,000 to 25,000 distinct CDR3 sequences, roughly 43% of them singletons. Sequencing was performed on normal esophageal tissue next to the tumor. The receptors derive from a male donor with esophageal squamous cell carcinoma.

This clonotype was detected ten times or more. This chain joins TRBV6-1 and TRBJ2-1; TRBD1 agrees at 7 bases. CDR3 size: 15 residues. The ends lost 6 bases at V and 4 bases at J; junction bases unmatched: 9. The germline V gene has CDR1 MNHNS and CDR2 SASEGT. This chain's CDR3 is CASRLQGFTYNEQFF. DNA for the CDR3: TGTGCCAGCAGGCTACAGGGGTTCACATACAATGAGCAGTTCTTC.

There are a few counts of this clonotype. The chain carries TRBV7-2 and TRBJ2-4, with TRBD2 matching 7 bases. The J call may be mistaken, given a closer DNA end match to TRBJ2-7. Germline loops: CDR1 SGHTA, CDR2 FQGNSA. The CDR3 length is 15 residues. The CDR3 reads CASSSPAGNSYEQYF. In DNA form, the CDR3 reads TGTGCCAGCAGCTCCCCAGCGGGAAACTCCTACGAGCAGTACTTC.

This clonotype has ten or more counts. The rearrangement links TRBV7-6 to TRBJ1-2, with 7 positions matching TRBD1. Unmatched junction bases numbered 4, after V lost 1 base and J lost 5 bases. In germline, CDR1 is SGHVS, CDR2 FNYEAQ. The CDR3 length is 14 residues. In DNA form, the CDR3 reads TGTGCCAGCAGCTTAGACGGGACAGTGTATGGCTACACCTTC. Residues: CASSLDGTVYGYTF.

Here the CDR3 DNA reads TGTGCCAGCAGCTTAGCGAGGACGGGAGGGCCTCAAGATACGCAGTATTTT. Amino acids: CASSLARTGGPQDTQYF. The chain couples TRBV7-9 to TRBJ2-3; TRBD2 aligns across 8 bases. Germline CDR1 SEHNR, CDR2 FQNEAQ (reference sequence). After removal of 0 bases from V and 5 bases from J, the junction contained 10 bases not matched to a gene. The CDR3 length is 17 residues.

This clonotype has at least ten counts. The gene calls are TRBV5-5 and TRBJ2-3; no clear D gene. Germline CDR1 is SGHKS and CDR2 is YYEKEE (reference sequence). The CDR3 sequence is 13 residues long. Trimming stripped 9 bases from V and 2 bases from J, with 13 bases between. CDR3 DNA: TGTGCCACCCGTCGTACCCTCACAGATACGCAGTATTTT. Translation gives CATRRTLTDTQYF.